A single TCR beta chain is shown here with its context. Its antigen is as yet unknown. This sample was taken from a study of beta chain features in type 1 diabetes. The CDR3 contains 14 residues. Germline V gives CDR1 SGHVS, CDR2 FQNEAQ. Trimming pared 5 bases from V and 4 bases from J, leaving 14 bases between. Findings of the study overall: High TCR expression in some cells could lead to their over-representation in cDNA sequencing. The study left unresolved whether HLA type influences TCRB rearrangement. There was a moderate but significant shortening of TCRB CDR3s in all four CD4+ subsets of Type 1 diabetes patients.

All of the isolated RNA was reverse transcribed, so expressed TCRB transcripts were sequenced. Sequencing used immunoSEQ multiplex PCR; TCRdb keeps in-frame clones, though not all of them. The sample yields roughly 170,000 clones, about 12% seen once. The receptor was derived from a woman between 18 and 29 years old in good health. This chain links TRBV7-8 with TRBJ1-1; D is ambiguous. Sequencing was performed on central memory CD4+ T cells from blood. The CDR3 DNA follows: TGTGCCAGCAGCCCATTTAGAGGGAGCACTGAAGCTTTCTTT. Protein sequence: CASSPFRGSTEAFF.